This T cell receptor (beta chain) comes out of a study of tumor-infiltrating lymphocytes in primary liver carcinoma. Background on the study: All lesions had stage T1-T3 N0M0 and roughly 4 to 11 cm widths.

CDR1 MNHEY and CDR2 SVGAGI come from the germline V gene. V was cut by 2 bases and J by 2 bases, with 16 bases left in between. The CDR3 sequence is 18 residues long. With respect to this clonotype: The CDR3 ends on some other residue instead of the conserved phenylalanine or tryptophan, so this is likely a read error.

Reverse transcription of about 0.5 ug total RNA with a constant-region primer produced TCR beta cDNA. Employing slightly modified ARM-PCR, three nested multiplex PCR rounds were run, and these gave rise to the TCR beta libraries. The first two PCR rounds, approximately 10 cycles each, used TRBV1-TRBV30 forward primers and a C-beta reverse primer. Each CDR3 protein is one row after TCRdb ran MiXCR on the multiplex PCR reads. The table lists more than 70,000 distinct CDR3 sequences, 69% of them singletons. The study co-extracted DNA and RNA from roughly 20-30 mg of unsorted bulk tissue. Sequencing input: tumor-adjacent normal liver tissue. The source is a man aged 35 to 55 with primary liver carcinoma and hepatitis B virus infection. The chain joins TRBV6-5 to TRBJ2-6; a weak D match, TRBD2 (5 bases). CDR3 bases: TGTGCCAGCAGTTACAATCCTAGTGGGAGTACTGGGGCCAACGTCCTGACTTTG. Residues: CASSYNPSGSTGANVLTL.